This T cell receptor (beta chain) was observed in a study of blood T cell repertoires in COVID-19. Study-wide context: The samples span acute and convalescent COVID-19 from the United States, Italy and Spain.

Repertoires were generated with immunoSEQ multiplex PCR, while TCRdb's copy carries only in-frame clones and drops some. The table includes around 85,000 clones, 86% detected once. CDR3 length: 15 residues. The V end lost 2 bases, the J end lost 2 bases, and 13 bases lay between the germline ends. Germline-derived CDR1 and CDR2 are MNHEY and SMNVEV (reference sequence). This chain connects TRBV27 to TRBJ2-7; the D gene is possibly TRBD2 (5 bases). The material sequenced was peripheral blood. This TCR derives from a man aged 50 to 59 with active COVID-19. CDR3 in DNA: TGTGCCAGCAGTTTAAGGGCGGGCCCTCCCTACGAGCAGTACTTC. Residues: CASSLRAGPPYEQYF.